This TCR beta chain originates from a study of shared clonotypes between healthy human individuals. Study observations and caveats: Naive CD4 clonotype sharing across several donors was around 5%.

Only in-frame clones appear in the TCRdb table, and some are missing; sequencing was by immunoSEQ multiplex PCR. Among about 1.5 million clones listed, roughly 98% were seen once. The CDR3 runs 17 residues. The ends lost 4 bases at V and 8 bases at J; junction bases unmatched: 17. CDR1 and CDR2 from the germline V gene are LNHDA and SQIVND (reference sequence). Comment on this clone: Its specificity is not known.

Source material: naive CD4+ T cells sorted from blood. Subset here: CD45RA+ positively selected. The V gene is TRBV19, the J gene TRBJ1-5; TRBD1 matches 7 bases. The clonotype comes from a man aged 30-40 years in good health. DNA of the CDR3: TGTGCCAGTAGTAACTATCCTATTGGGACAGTAATCAAGCCCCAGCATTTT. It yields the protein CASSNYPIGTVIKPQHF.